Below, 14 T cell receptor beta chains from the same sample are listed, as sequenced in a study of blood T cell repertoires in COVID-19. Some clones are missing from TCRdb's copy, which holds only in-frame ones; the method was immunoSEQ multiplex PCR. The sample shows about 220,000 clones, about 87% of them seen only once. Sequencing was carried out using PBMCs or T cells enriched from blood (not recorded which). These receptors came from a woman younger than 45 who had recovered from COVID-19.

This chain uses TRBV5-4 with TRBJ2-2; 10 bases fit TRBD1. V lost 4 bases and J lost 4; bases outside the gene matches: 4. This CDR3 is built from 15 residues. CDR1 and CDR2 (germline): SGHNT, YYREEE (reference sequence). In DNA form, the CDR3 reads TGTGCCAGCAGCATGGGGACAGGGGTCACCGGGGAGCTGTTTTTT. Translating it yields CASSMGTGVTGELFF.

The chain uses TRBV7-2 and TRBJ2-1; 9 positions match TRBD1. After removal of 4 bases from V and 5 bases from J, the junction contained 3 bases not matched to a gene. Per germline, CDR1 SGHTA and CDR2 FQGNSA. CDR3 length equals 14 residues. For the CDR3, the DNA is TGTGCCAGCAGCTCCGGGACAGGGAACAATGAGCAGTTCTTC. The encoded protein is CASSSGTGNNEQFF.

V gene TRBV29-1 combines with J gene TRBJ2-1, with 10 positions matching TRBD2. Germline V gene data show CDR1 as SQVTM and CDR2 as ANQGSEA. Trimming removed 3 bases from V and 4 bases from J; junction bases left unmatched: 3. The CDR3 runs 14 residues. The CDR3 DNA reads TGCAGCGTTGAGGTACTAGCGGGGTACAATGAGCAGTTCTTC. It is translated as CSVEVLAGYNEQFF.

This chain links TRBV19 with TRBJ1-4, with D hard to call. The V end lost 4 bases, the J end lost 4 bases, and 10 bases lay between the germline ends. This CDR3 spans 14 amino acids. The V gene's germline CDR1 is LNHDA and CDR2 SQIVND (reference sequence). Here the CDR3 reads CASSTPGSNEKLFF. DNA of the CDR3: TGTGCCAGTAGTACCCCCGGGAGTAATGAAAAACTGTTTTTT.

The DNA of the CDR3 is TGTGCCAGCAGTGGGAGTTTCTCTGGAAACACCATATATTTT. It specifies CASSGSFSGNTIYF. This sequence joins TRBV2 and TRBJ1-3; D is uncertain. Germline assignment: CDR1 SNHLY and CDR2 FYNNEI. V gave up 4 bases and J gave up 0 bases, with 7 bases separating them. The CDR3 is 14 amino acids.

The chain is built from TRBV19 and TRBJ1-5; unclear D gene. The germline gives CDR1 LNHDA, CDR2 SQIVND (reference sequence). V lost 3 bases to trimming and J lost 6 bases, with 15 bases between them. The CDR3 runs to 15 residues. Here the CDR3 DNA reads TGTGCCAGTAGTATTACCCCGCGAGGAGGTCAGCCCCAGCATTTT. As protein: CASSITPRGGQPQHF.

CDR3 coding DNA: TGCGCCAGCAGCTTGGTGGGAGACGGTTATGGCTACACCTTC. It is translated as CASSLVGDGYGYTF. This chain connects TRBV5-1 to TRBJ1-2, with D unclear. Per the germline V gene, CDR1 is SGHRS and CDR2 is YFSETQ. V shed 0 bases and J shed 5 bases, with 11 bases lying between them. The CDR3 has 14 amino acids.

This chain joins TRBV7-9 and TRBJ1-6; D ambiguous. Trimming pared 4 bases from V and 2 bases from J, leaving 12 bases between. The CDR3 has 16 residues. Germline CDR1 reads SEHNR; CDR2 reads FQNEAQ (reference sequence). CDR3 nucleotides: TGTGCCAGCAGCTCCCCCGCGGAGGCCTATAATTCACCCCTCCACTTT. The encoded protein is CASSSPAEAYNSPLHF. Full variable domain (outside the CDR3, taken from reference TRBV7-9 and TRBJ1-6): DTGVSQNPRHKITKRGQNVTFRCDPISEHNRLYWYRQTLGQGPEFLTYFQNEAQLEKSRLLSDRFSAERPKGSFSTLEIQRTEQGDSAMYLCASSSPAEAYNSPLHFGNGTRLTVT.

The rearrangement links TRBV2 to TRBJ1-5; TRBD1 is a possible D gene (6 bases). This CDR3 has 13 residues. Trimming took 3 bases from V and 6 from J, leaving 9 bases between them. The germline CDR1 and CDR2 sequences are SNHLY and FYNNEI. CDR3 nucleotide sequence: TGTGCCAGCAGTGACCAGGGGACTCAGCCCCAGCATTTT. This codes for CASSDQGTQPQHF.

This clone has a single count. The chain joins TRBV27 to TRBJ1-1; 9 positions match TRBD1. CDR1 and CDR2 (germline): MNHEY, SMNVEV (reference sequence). The J segment lost 7 bases and the V segment lost 5 bases, leaving 17 bases of the junction unmatched. The CDR3 is 17 amino acids. Written as DNA, the CDR3 is TGTGCCAGCAGTCCCAGTCCCGGGACAGGGAAAGTCGGTGAAGCTTTCTTT. Protein sequence: CASSPSPGTGKVGEAFF.

The CDR3 loop is CASSLAPRQHFSTDTQYF. CDR3 coding DNA: TGTGCCAGCAGCTTAGCGCCTAGACAGCATTTTAGCACAGATACGCAGTATTTT. V and J are TRBV7-6 and TRBJ2-3; maybe TRBD1 (5 bases). Trimming pared 0 bases from V and 0 bases from J, leaving 16 bases between. The V gene's germline CDR1 is SGHVS and CDR2 FNYEAQ. There are 18 residues in the CDR3.

This chain connects TRBV9 to TRBJ1-2; D is uncertain. Germline loops: CDR1 SGDLS, CDR2 YYNGEE. Trimming took off 0 bases at V and 4 bases at J, with 7 bases between the two ends. This CDR3 comprises 13 residues. CDR3 DNA sequence: TGTGCCAGCAGCGTAGGTAGTGCCTATGGCTACACCTTC. Its protein product is CASSVGSAYGYTF.

The genes are TRBV29-1 and TRBJ1-2, with 7 bases that match TRBD1. Germline V gene lookup returns CDR1 SQVTM and CDR2 ANQGSEA. The J segment lost 1 base and the V segment lost 3 bases, leaving 2 bases of the junction unmatched. This CDR3 contains 13 residues. DNA for the CDR3: TGCAGCGTTGAGGCAGGGGGTAACTATGGCTACACCTTC. Amino acids: CSVEAGGNYGYTF.

V gene TRBV27 combines with J gene TRBJ2-3; 11 bases fit TRBD2. The V gene end was trimmed by 5 bases and the J gene end by 7 bases; junction bases not matched to a gene: 2. This CDR3 is 13 amino acids long. The germline gives CDR1 MNHEY, CDR2 SMNVEV (reference sequence). CDR3 in DNA: TGTGCCAGCAGTCTAGCGGGGGGTAATACGCAGTATTTT. Protein product: CASSLAGGNTQYF.